This record covers a single TCR beta chain. The antigen remains unidentified. V was clipped by 2 bases and J by 7 bases, with 22 bases between them. The CDR3 extends over 17 amino acids. Germline CDR1 is SGHTS and CDR2 is YDEGEE. Generated by immunoSEQ multiplex PCR, the TCRdb table keeps only in-frame clones and is missing some. The repertoire holds 95,000 or so clones, roughly 90% seen once, with about 16% in the top ten. This specimen comes from a study of graft-versus-host responses after intestinal transplantation. Overall study results and limits: Patients who carried graft-donor T cell macrochimerism also had high graft-versus-host to host-versus-graft clonal ratios in their allografts.

The source was PBMCs, collected about 450 days after intestinal transplant. The chain carries TRBV5-8 and TRBJ1-5; TRBD1 is a possible D gene (6 bases). This receptor was taken from a human patient who received an intestinal transplant, so some T cells may come from the graft donor. CDR3 loop: CASSFVLLQGHRQPQHF. The CDR3 nucleotides are TGTGCCAGCAGCTTTGTGCTGCTACAGGGCCACCGACAGCCCCAGCATTTT. Drawing the rest from reference TRBV5-8 and TRBJ1-5, the complete variable domain is EAGVTQSPTHLIKTRGQQATLRCSPISGHTSVYWYQQALGLGLQFLLWYDEGEERNRGNFPPRFSGRQFPNYSSELNVNALELEDSALYLCASSFVLLQGHRQPQHFGDGTRLSIL.